This T cell receptor (beta chain) was retrieved from a study of blood T cells in healthy people across ages. The CDR3 runs to 14 residues. V shed 5 bases, J shed 4 bases, and the junction held 4 bases outside the gene matches. CDR1 and CDR2 (germline): SGHTA, FQGNSA. The table lists this clonotype with a few counts. Using a J-beta primer mix together with a sample-barcoded 5' primer, a second PCR was run for about 6 to 12 cycles. Each CDR3 protein gets one entry after TCRdb re-called the 5' RACE reads with MiXCR. Here the sample spans about 780,000 distinct CDR3 sequences, around 24% being singletons. This sample was also put to use in a study of T cells of mothers and their children. From that report: Second-round PCR products received sample barcodes and 2-4 random nucleotides from the M1S primer.

The sequence came from a boy younger than 18 in good health. V gene TRBV7-2 combines with J gene TRBJ1-3, with TRBD1 identical over 8 bases. The sequenced sample was blood. The CDR3 bases are TGTGCCAGCAGCATTGACAGGGGAGGAAACACCATATATTTT. It is translated as CASSIDRGGNTIYF.